The present TCR beta chain was sequenced within a study of response to subunit inactivated influenza vaccine. TCRdb re-called the RT-PCR reads with MiXCR, one entry per CDR3 protein. The data hold about 780,000 distinct CDR3 sequences, with roughly 20% observed a single time. Overall study results and limits: That few new T cells are recruited by each seasonal influenza vaccination was the authors' suggestion.

The V gene lost 1 base and the J gene lost 6 bases, with 10 bases spanning the gap. This CDR3 is built from 14 residues. Concerning this clonotype: Its antigen is unidentified.

The rearrangement joins TRBV12-3 or TRBV12-4 to TRBJ1-5; D possibly corresponds to TRBD1 (6 bases). The sequence was obtained from a man between 50 and 59 years old who received an inactivated influenza vaccine. The source was PBMCs from blood, collected roughly 5 days after vaccination. The CDR3 loop reads CASSLVQGLQPQHF. In nucleotides, the CDR3 is TGTGCCAGCAGTTTAGTACAGGGTCTTCAGCCCCAGCATTTT.